The 20 T cell receptor beta chains given below trace back to one sample, sequenced in a study of blood T cell repertoires in COVID-19. Only in-frame clones appear in the TCRdb table, and some are missing; sequencing was by immunoSEQ multiplex PCR. This sample has 100,000 to 150,000 clones; around 86% occur once, and the top ten carry roughly a quarter. Sample: peripheral blood. The receptors derive from a woman older than 75 with acute or convalescent COVID-19.

V gene TRBV28 combines with J gene TRBJ1-2; 11 positions match TRBD1. The CDR3 contains 15 residues. Germline V gene sequence: CDR1 MDHEN, CDR2 SYDVKM. Unmatched junction bases numbered 8, after V lost 5 bases and J lost 6 bases. The CDR3 DNA reads as TGTGCCAGCAGTCTAATCCGGACAGGGGGCAATGGCTACACCTTC. Encoded protein: CASSLIRTGGNGYTF.

Here the CDR3 reads CASSLGAGRSGGELFF. CDR3 DNA: TGTGCCAGCAGCTTGGGGGCAGGGCGGAGTGGCGGGGAGCTGTTTTTT. The chain uses TRBV5-4 and TRBJ2-2, with D tentatively TRBD1 (5 bases). With 0 bases removed from V and 7 bases from J, the gap between germline ends came to 16 bases. From germline, CDR1 is SGHNT and CDR2 YYREEE (reference sequence). This CDR3 has 16 amino acids.

V gene TRBV2 combines with J gene TRBJ1-1; 7 bases match TRBD1. The trim removed 2 bases at V and 2 bases at J, leaving 2 bases unmatched. The CDR3 sequence is 14 residues long. Germline V lookup: CDR1 SNHLY, CDR2 FYNNEI. The CDR3 is CASSERQGNTEAFF. The CDR3 DNA sequence: TGTGCCAGCAGTGAACGACAGGGCAACACTGAAGCTTTCTTT.

As DNA, the CDR3 is TGTGCCAGCAGCCAAGATAACCAGGGGGTTAATCAGCCCCAGCATTTT. Protein product: CASSQDNQGVNQPQHF. The chain links TRBV14 to TRBJ1-5; TRBD1 matches 7 bases. Trimming took 0 bases from V and 4 from J; bases not matched to a gene: 6. This CDR3 comprises 16 residues. Germline V CDR1 and CDR2: SGHDN, FVKESK.

V is TRBV5-1 and J is TRBJ1-1; 11 positions match TRBD1. This CDR3 has 16 amino acids. The germline V gene has CDR1 SGHRS and CDR2 YFSETQ. Unmatched junction bases numbered 9, after V lost 4 bases and J lost 4 bases. For the CDR3, the DNA is TGCGCCAGCAGCCTCTCTGGACAGGGGGCAAGCACTGAAGCTTTCTTT. Its protein product is CASSLSGQGASTEAFF.

CDR3 bases: TGCGCCAGCAGCCCGGGGATTTTAAACTATGGCTACACCTTC. The encoded protein is CASSPGILNYGYTF. The chain is built from TRBV5-1 and TRBJ1-2, with D uncertain. Trimming removed 4 bases from V and 2 bases from J, with 12 bases in between. This CDR3 comprises 14 residues. Germline CDR1 and CDR2: SGHRS and YFSETQ.

The V call is TRBV4-1, the J call TRBJ2-7, with D possibly TRBD1 on 5 matching bases. V lost 3 bases, J lost 0 bases, and 15 bases lay in between. Germline V gene sequence: CDR1 MGHRA, CDR2 YSYEKL. The CDR3 consists of 16 residues. DNA for the CDR3: TGCGCCAGCAGCCACACAGGCAGCCGTTTCTCCTACGAGCAGTACTTC. Translating it yields CASSHTGSRFSYEQYF.

This chain connects TRBV5-4 to TRBJ1-1, with D tentatively TRBD1 (5 bases). The CDR3 is 14 amino acids. Germline V lookup: CDR1 SGHNT, CDR2 YYREEE (reference sequence). The V gene lost 5 bases and the J gene lost 1 base, with 12 bases spanning the gap. DNA for the CDR3: TGTGCCAGCAGGTTACGGGGGGGGAACACTGAAGCTTTCTTT. This sequence encodes CASRLRGGNTEAFF.

This rearrangement joins TRBV9 to TRBJ1-1; the D gene is possibly TRBD1 (5 bases). The germline V gene encodes CDR1 SGDLS and CDR2 YYNGEE. The ends were cut back, 1 base at V and 3 bases at J, with 13 bases in the middle. The CDR3 spans 15 residues. CDR3 region: CASSVSPTAHTEAFF. The CDR3 region has the DNA TGTGCCAGCAGCGTATCCCCGACAGCTCACACTGAAGCTTTCTTT.

CDR3 nucleotides: TGTGCCAGCAGCTTAGCATTAATAGGGAGGGCAGATACGCAGTATTTT. It specifies CASSLALIGRADTQYF. The chain couples TRBV7-2 to TRBJ2-3, with 7 nucleotides matching TRBD2. CDR3 length: 16 residues. J lost 4 bases, V lost 0 bases, and 7 bases had no gene match. The germline CDR1 and CDR2 sequences are SGHTA and FQGNSA.

The chain carries TRBV11-2 and TRBJ1-4; D call uncertain. Trimming shortened V by 0 bases and J by 8 bases, and 19 bases separated the two germline ends. The CDR3 contains 17 residues. Germline lookup yields CDR1 SGHAT and CDR2 FQNNGV. CDR3 in amino acids: CASSLDLPIGVGEKLFF. CDR3 DNA: TGTGCCAGCAGCTTAGACCTCCCGATCGGGGTGGGGGAAAAACTGTTTTTT.

This clone was observed a handful of times. The V call is TRBV3-1 (or the pseudogene TRBV3-2), the J call TRBJ1-1, with a tentative D call TRBD1 (5 bases). Germline V gene sequence: CDR1 LGHDT, CDR2 YNNKEL (reference sequence). CDR3 length: 16 residues. V lost 4 bases to trimming and J lost 8 bases, with 23 bases between them. The DNA for the CDR3 is TGTGCCAGCAGCCCCCGCTTGCCGGGGGAGGATAACGAAGCTTTCTTT. Its protein is CASSPRLPGEDNEAFF.

The J gene is TRBJ2-5, the V gene TRBV5-1, with 7 bases that match TRBD1. The length of the CDR3 is 15 residues. The V gene's germline CDR1 is SGHRS and CDR2 YFSETQ. The V segment lost 4 bases and the J segment 5 bases; nucleotides outside the gene matches: 11. CDR3 sequence (DNA): TGCGCCAGCAGCCTCCAAAGGGGGCTGGGCGAGACCCAGTACTTC. Its translation is CASSLQRGLGETQYF.

This clone was recorded only once. The chain employs TRBV25-1 and TRBJ2-5, with D uncertain. Germline V CDR1 and CDR2: MGHDK, SYGVNS. The ends were cut back, 7 bases at V and 2 bases at J, with 11 bases in the middle. The CDR3 extends over 13 amino acids. As DNA, the CDR3 is TGTGCCAGCACTTACACCTCTCAAGAGACCCAGTACTTC. This translates into CASTYTSQETQYF.

The chain carries TRBV3-1 (or the pseudogene TRBV3-2) and TRBJ2-6; 8 nucleotides match TRBD1. Unmatched junction bases numbered 3, after V lost 1 base and J lost 4 bases. The CDR3 spans 16 residues. In germline, CDR1 is LGHDT, CDR2 YNNKEL (reference sequence). As DNA, the CDR3 is TGTGCCAGCAGCCAAGTGACAGGGGTCGGGGCCAACGTCCTGACTTTC. This sequence encodes CASSQVTGVGANVLTF.

V gene TRBV7-2 combines with J gene TRBJ1-5, with D possibly TRBD1 on 6 matching bases. The CDR3 totals 14 residues. V was trimmed by 5 bases and J by 5 bases, leaving 13 bases between them. Germline loops: CDR1 SGHTA, CDR2 FQGNSA. The DNA for the CDR3 is TGTGCCAGCAGCCCGGGGGGGGCTGATCAGCCCCAGCATTTT. Its protein product is CASSPGGADQPQHF.

This clone appeared once. The J gene is TRBJ1-2, the V gene TRBV4-3; D ambiguous. The V end was cut by 0 bases, the J end by 8 bases, with 10 bases between. CDR1 and CDR2 (germline): LGHNA, YSLEER. This CDR3 has 13 residues. The CDR3 coding sequence is TGCGCCAGCAGCCAAGACAGCAGACACGGCTACACCTTC. Encoded protein: CASSQDSRHGYTF.

J is TRBJ1-1 and V is TRBV27; the D gene is possibly TRBD1 (5 bases). CDR3 length: 14 residues. Germline CDR1 is MNHEY and CDR2 is SMNVEV (reference sequence). V lost 2 bases and J lost 4, with 11 bases in between. CDR3 bases: TGTGCCAGCAGTTTAACGTCGGGGGGCACTGAAGCTTTCTTT. Its protein is CASSLTSGGTEAFF.

In this sample, this clone turned up once. J is TRBJ1-1 and V is TRBV20-1; D gene ambiguous. The V end was cut by 6 bases, the J end by 5 bases, with 10 bases between. CDR1 and CDR2 (germline): DFQATT, SNEGSKA (reference sequence). The CDR3 runs 11 residues. This CDR3 is CSALIRTEAFF. Written as DNA, the CDR3 is TGCAGTGCCCTAATTCGGACTGAAGCTTTCTTT.

The chain carries TRBV24-1 and TRBJ1-2, with D possibly matching TRBD1 (5 bases). The CDR3 extends over 12 amino acids. V lost 6 bases to trimming and J lost 7 bases, with 11 bases between them. Germline lookup yields CDR1 KGHDR and CDR2 SFDVKD. The CDR3 reads CATSQGIGGYTF. CDR3 coding DNA: TGTGCCACCAGTCAGGGTATAGGTGGCTACACCTTC.